These T cell receptor beta chains were read from a single sample in a study of cytomegalovirus exposure and HLA in healthy donors. Produced via immunoSEQ multiplex PCR; TCRdb's table is partial and in-frame only. The table has 65,000 to 95,000 clones, around 81% seen once. The sequenced sample was PBMCs. The receptor source for this set is a male donor in good health and CMV-seropositive. CDR3s include the opening cysteine and the closing phenylalanine or tryptophan. A D gene is named only where the DNA matches it firmly. The listing skips clone size in some rows; elsewhere it reads once, few, many or a size class.

>NA|TRBJ1-5|TRBV6-1|NA
CASSEGTGGRQPQHF
TGTGCCAGCAGTGAAGGTACAGGCGGTCGTCAGCCCCAGCATTTT
>NA|TRBJ2-7|TRBV11-2|few
CASSSTVEPRGPHF
TGTGCCAGCAGCTCCACAGTAGAACCCAGGGGCCCTCACTTC
>NA|TRBJ2-5|TRBV27|once
CASSREWQETQYF
TGTGCCAGCAGCCGGGAGTGGCAAGAGACCCAGTACTTC
>NA|TRBJ1-2|TRBV28|NA
CASSWGQTQIPYYGYTF
TGTGCCAGCAGTTGGGGGCAGACTCAAATCCCCTACTATGGCTACACCTTC
>TRBD1|TRBJ1-1|TRBV4-1|NA
CASSQVLGTGGRKTEAFF
TGCGCCAGCAGCCAAGTCTTGGGGACAGGGGGCCGGAAGACTGAAGCTTTCTTT
>TRBD1|TRBJ2-2|TRBV5-1|NA
CASTTGVLANTGELFF
TGCGCCAGCACTACAGGGGTTCTAGCGAACACCGGGGAGCTGTTTTTT
>NA|TRBJ1-2|TRBV7-3|few
CASSLQRGGDYTF
TGTGCCAGCAGCTTACAGAGGGGAGGGGACTACACCTTC
>NA|TRBJ1-6|TRBV6-5|NA
CASSYSPTSSSPLHF
TGTGCCAGCAGTTACTCCCCGACAAGCTCCTCACCCCTCCACTTT
>NA|TRBJ2-3|TRBV4-1|NA
CASSQVGGAADTQYF
TGCGCCAGCAGCCAAGTCGGAGGGGCCGCAGATACGCAGTATTTT
>TRBD2|TRBJ2-3|TRBV7-6|few
CASSLLAGGTDTQYF
TGTGCCAGCAGCTTACTAGCGGGGGGGACAGATACGCAGTATTTT
>NA|TRBJ2-5|TRBV11-1|NA
CASSRGTEQETQYF
TGTGCCAGCAGCCGCGGGACGGAGCAAGAGACCCAGTACTTC
>NA|TRBJ2-5|TRBV5-1|NA
CASSLVDQTGETQYF
TGCGCCAGCAGCTTGGTGGACCAGACGGGGGAGACCCAGTACTTC
>NA|TRBJ1-2|TRBV15|many
CATSRAGINYGYTF
TGTGCCACCAGCAGAGCGGGGATTAACTATGGCTACACCTTC
>TRBD1|TRBJ1-1|TRBV5-1|NA
CASSLTGAMNTEAFF
TGCGCCAGCAGTCTAACAGGGGCAATGAACACTGAAGCTTTCTTT
>NA|TRBJ2-7|TRBV4-1|once
CASSQGLREFAYEQYF
TGCGCCAGCAGCCAAGGATTACGGGAGTTCGCCTACGAGCAGTACTTC
>NA|TRBJ2-3|TRBV12-5|NA
CASGLDTGLVYF
TGTGCTAGTGGTTTGGATACAGGATTAGTGTATTTT
>TRBD1|TRBJ1-1|TRBV2|NA
CASSDIQGGTEAFF
TGTGCCAGCAGTGATATACAGGGGGGCACTGAAGCTTTCTTT